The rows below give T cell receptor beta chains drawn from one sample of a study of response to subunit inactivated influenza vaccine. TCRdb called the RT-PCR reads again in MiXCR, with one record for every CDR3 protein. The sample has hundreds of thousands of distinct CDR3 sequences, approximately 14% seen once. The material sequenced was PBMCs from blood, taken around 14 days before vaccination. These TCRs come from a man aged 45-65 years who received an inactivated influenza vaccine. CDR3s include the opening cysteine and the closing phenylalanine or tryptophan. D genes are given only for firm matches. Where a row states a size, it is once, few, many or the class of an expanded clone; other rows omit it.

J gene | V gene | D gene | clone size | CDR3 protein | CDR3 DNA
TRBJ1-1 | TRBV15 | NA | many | CATSRDLQNTEAFF | TGTGCCACCAGCAGAGATCTACAGAACACTGAAGCTTTCTTT
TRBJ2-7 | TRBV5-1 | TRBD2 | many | CASTPSFLREGFLEQYF | TGCGCCAGCACACCATCCTTCCTGAGGGAGGGCTTTCTCGAGCAGTACTTC
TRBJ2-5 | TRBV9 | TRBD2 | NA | CASSVSGTSGGPRETQYF | TGTGCCAGCAGCGTCTCCGGGACTAGCGGAGGCCCCCGAGAGACCCAGTACTTC
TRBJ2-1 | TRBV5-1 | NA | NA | CASSLLLTANNEQFF | TGCGCCAGCAGCTTGCTATTGACTGCTAACAATGAGCAGTTCTTC
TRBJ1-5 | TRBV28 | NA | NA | CASSLLRGMGQPQHF | TGTGCCAGCAGTCTACTACGGGGGATGGGTCAGCCCCAGCATTTT
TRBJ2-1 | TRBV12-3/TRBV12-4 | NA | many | CASSEGLPYNEQFF | TGTGCCAGCTCAGAGGGGTTACCCTACAATGAGCAGTTCTTC
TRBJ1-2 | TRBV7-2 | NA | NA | CASSPRGGGPGDGYTF | TGTGCCAGCAGCCCCCGGGGGGGCGGTCCCGGCGATGGCTACACCTTC
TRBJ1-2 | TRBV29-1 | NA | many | CSVTGRALSGYTF | TGCAGCGTTACCGGGAGGGCCCTTAGTGGCTACACCTTC
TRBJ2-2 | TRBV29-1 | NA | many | CSVSRGQFRNTGELFF | TGCAGCGTTAGCCGAGGACAGTTCCGGAACACCGGGGAGCTGTTTTTT
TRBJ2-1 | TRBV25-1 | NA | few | CASGSTAYNEQFF | TGTGCCAGCGGGTCGACAGCATACAATGAGCAGTTCTTC
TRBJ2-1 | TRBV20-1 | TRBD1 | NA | CSARDYLKGGGEQFF | TGCAGTGCTAGAGATTACCTTAAAGGGGGCGGTGAGCAGTTCTTC
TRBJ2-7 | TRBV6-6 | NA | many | CASSYGVAFEQYF | TGTGCCAGCAGTTACGGGGTAGCGTTCGAGCAGTACTTC
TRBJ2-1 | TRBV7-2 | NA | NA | CASSAINEQFF | TGTGCCAGCAGCGCTATCAATGAGCAGTTCTTC
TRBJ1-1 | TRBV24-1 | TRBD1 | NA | CATMGGQGLNTEAFF | TGTGCCACCATGGGGGGACAGGGCCTCAACACTGAAGCTTTCTTT
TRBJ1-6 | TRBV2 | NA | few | CASSDRGPYNSPLHF | TGTGCCAGCAGTGATAGGGGCCCTTATAATTCACCCCTCCACTTT
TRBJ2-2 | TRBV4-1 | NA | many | CASSPGRMRSGELFF | TGCGCCAGCAGCCCGGGACGGATGAGGTCCGGGGAGCTGTTTTTT
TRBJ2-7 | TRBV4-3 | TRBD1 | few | CASSQDGGQGTYEQYF | TGCGCCAGCAGCCAAGATGGGGGACAGGGGACCTACGAGCAGTACTTC
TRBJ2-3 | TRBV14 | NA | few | CASSQDGWMETLTDTQYF | TGTGCCAGCAGCCAAGATGGGTGGATGGAAACCCTCACAGATACGCAGTATTTT
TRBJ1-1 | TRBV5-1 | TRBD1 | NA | CASSGQGDTEAFF | TGCGCCAGCAGTGGGCAGGGGGACACTGAAGCTTTCTTT